The 29 T cell receptor beta chains given below trace back to one sample, sequenced in a study of blood T cell repertoires in COVID-19. Profiling relied on immunoSEQ multiplex PCR, and the TCRdb table lists in-frame clones only, not all of them. The table includes about 230,000 clones, about 84% detected once. The sequenced sample was peripheral blood. The receptors originated from a woman aged 80 or over with acute or convalescent COVID-19.

The J gene is TRBJ1-1, the V gene TRBV6-1; D call uncertain. Trimming removed 2 bases from V and 7 bases from J, with 5 bases in between. There are 11 residues in the CDR3. Germline loops: CDR1 MNHNS, CDR2 SASEGT. DNA of the CDR3: TGTGCCAGCAGTGAACGGTATGAAGCTTTCTTT. Translating it yields CASSERYEAFF.

The V and J genes are TRBV11-2 and TRBJ2-1, with D hard to call. CDR3 length: 15 residues. Looked up from germline, CDR1 is SGHAT and CDR2 is FQNNGV. The V and J ends lost 5 bases and 0 bases respectively, with 11 bases between them. CDR3 coding DNA: TGTGCCAGCAGCCTGGCCCCTAGCTCCTACAATGAGCAGTTCTTC. Protein sequence: CASSLAPSSYNEQFF.

The chain combines TRBV18 with TRBJ1-4, with TRBD1 as a possible D gene (6 bases). From germline, CDR1 is KGHSH and CDR2 LQKENI. The CDR3 contains 14 residues. The ends were cut back, 8 bases at V and 3 bases at J, with 13 bases in the middle. In nucleotides, the CDR3 is TGTGCCAGCACCGCAGGGGCGGCTAATGAAAAACTGTTTTTT. Amino acid sequence: CASTAGAANEKLFF.

The chain carries TRBV5-4 and TRBJ1-2; 7 bases line up with TRBD1. The CDR3 is made up of 16 amino acids. J was trimmed by 2 bases and V by 0 bases; bases with no gene match: 7. Germline V gene data show CDR1 as SGHNT and CDR2 as YYREEE (reference sequence). The CDR3 coding sequence is TGTGCCAGCAGCTTGGGAGGAGGGGGCACAAACTATGGCTACACCTTC. Encoded protein: CASSLGGGGTNYGYTF.

This clone was observed once. The rearrangement links TRBV28 to TRBJ1-5; D ambiguous. V was clipped by 6 bases and J by 2 bases, with 14 bases between them. CDR1 MDHEN and CDR2 SYDVKM come from the germline V gene. This CDR3 spans 15 amino acids. In DNA, the CDR3 is TGTGCCAGCAGAGGTGAGATAGCAGGCAATCAGCCCCAGCATTTT. This codes for CASRGEIAGNQPQHF. Full variable domain (remainder filled in from reference TRBV28 and TRBJ1-5): DVKVTQSSRYLVKRTGEKVFLECVQDMDHENMFWYRQDPGLGLRLIYFSYDVKMKEKGDIPEGYSVSREKKERFSLILESASTNQTSMYLCASRGEIAGNQPQHFGDGTRLSIL.

The chain links TRBV29-1 to TRBJ1-1; no clear D. Germline CDR1 is SQVTM and CDR2 is ANQGSEA. This CDR3 has 11 amino acids. V was trimmed by 7 bases and J by 4 bases, leaving 10 bases between them. The CDR3 protein is CSAGSGTEAFF. The CDR3 nucleotides read TGCAGCGCTGGGAGTGGCACTGAAGCTTTCTTT.

This clone was seen a few times. The chain employs TRBV27 and TRBJ1-5; the match to TRBD1 covers 8 bases. Germline V CDR1 and CDR2: MNHEY, SMNVEV (reference sequence). This CDR3 comprises 17 residues. V dropped 5 bases and J dropped 0; count of bases not matched to a gene: 9. CDR3 coding DNA: TGTGCCAGCAGTCGTCGGACAGGGACGAATAGCAATCAGCCCCAGCATTTT. Its translation: CASSRRTGTNSNQPQHF.

V gene TRBV19 combines with J gene TRBJ2-7; 10 bases match TRBD1. Per the germline V gene, CDR1 is LNHDA and CDR2 is SQIVND (reference sequence). The length of the CDR3 is 15 residues. V lost 4 bases, J lost 7 bases, and 10 bases stayed unmatched. DNA for the CDR3: TGTGCCAGTAGTACTACCGGGACAGGGGCTTTGGAGCAGTACTTC. This translates into CASSTTGTGALEQYF.

The chain joins TRBV15 to TRBJ1-3; D call uncertain. Germline V lookup: CDR1 LNHNV, CDR2 YYDKDF (reference sequence). This CDR3 is built from 13 residues. Trimming shortened V by 0 bases and J by 8 bases, and 8 bases separated the two germline ends. The CDR3 nucleotides are TGTGCCACCAGCAGAGATCGAAGAGACACCATATATTTT. Protein product: CATSRDRRDTIYF.

V and J are TRBV30 and TRBJ1-6, with a weak D call TRBD1 (6 bases). Germline V gene data show CDR1 as GTSNPN and CDR2 as SVGIG (reference sequence). Deletions cut 2 bases from V and 7 bases from J, with 12 bases between. CDR3 length: 14 amino acids. CDR3 region: CAWSLTGPNSPLHF. The DNA for the CDR3 is TGTGCCTGGAGTCTGACAGGTCCCAATTCACCCCTCCACTTT.

Here the CDR3 DNA reads TGTGCCAGCAGTTTTGGACTAGCGGGGGGCACAGATACGCAGTATTTT. The encoded protein is CASSFGLAGGTDTQYF. The rearrangement uses TRBV7-2 and TRBJ2-3, with 13 nucleotides matching TRBD2. Germline V lookup: CDR1 SGHTA, CDR2 FQGNSA. V shed 6 bases, J shed 1 base, and the junction held 4 bases outside the gene matches. This CDR3 comprises 16 residues.

This chain connects TRBV6-4 to TRBJ2-5, with a possible D match to TRBD1 (6 bases). CDR3 length equals 13 residues. The germline V gene has CDR1 MRHNA and CDR2 SNTAGT. Trimming shortened V by 2 bases and J by 7 bases, and 11 bases separated the two germline ends. Here the CDR3 DNA reads TGTGCCAGCAGTGACGGGACAATTGGGACCCAGTACTTC. It codes for CASSDGTIGTQYF.

This clone appeared a few times. This rearrangement joins TRBV5-5 to TRBJ1-5; 7 bases align to TRBD1. The V segment lost 1 base and the J segment 5 bases; nucleotides outside the gene matches: 6. The germline V gene encodes CDR1 SGHKS and CDR2 YYEKEE (reference sequence). This CDR3 spans 15 amino acids. The CDR3 spells CASSLTGELDQPQHF. The CDR3 nucleotides are TGTGCCAGCAGCTTGACAGGGGAGCTGGATCAGCCCCAGCATTTT. Using reference TRBV5-5 and TRBJ1-5 for the parts outside the CDR3, the full variable domain is DAGVTQSPTHLIKTRGQQVTLRCSPISGHKSVSWYQQVLGQGPQFIFQYYEKEERGRGNFPDRFSARQFPNYSSELNVNALLLGDSALYLCASSLTGELDQPQHFGDGTRLSIL.

CDR3 loop: CASSETSGGKNIQYF. The CDR3 region has the DNA TGCGCCAGCAGTGAGACGTCAGGGGGCAAAAACATTCAGTACTTC. The chain carries TRBV10-1 and TRBJ2-4; 7 nucleotides agree with TRBD1. The J segment lost 3 bases and the V segment lost 2 bases, leaving 4 bases of the junction unmatched. Looked up from germline, CDR1 is WNHNN and CDR2 is SYGVQD (reference sequence). This CDR3 spans 15 amino acids.

The gene calls are TRBV5-4 and TRBJ2-7; TRBD1 aligns across 7 bases. This CDR3 has 15 amino acids. Looked up from germline, CDR1 is SGHNT and CDR2 is YYREEE (reference sequence). Trimming at V came to 4 bases and at J to 7 bases, leaving 14 bases not matched to a gene. CDR3 bases: TGTGCCAGCAGCGAGACCGGACAGGTTATCGGGGAGCAGTACTTC. Translated: CASSETGQVIGEQYF.

The CDR3 here is CASSQDMGAGAFF. In DNA form, the CDR3 reads TGTGCCAGCAGCCAAGATATGGGGGCAGGGGCTTTCTTT. This chain links TRBV3-1 (or the pseudogene TRBV3-2) with TRBJ1-1; a weak D match, TRBD1 (6 bases). From germline, CDR1 is LGHDT and CDR2 YNNKEL (reference sequence). The CDR3 is 13 amino acids. Trimming pared 0 bases from V and 11 bases from J, leaving 13 bases between.

The rearrangement uses TRBV5-1 and TRBJ2-3, with D uncertain. From germline, CDR1 is SGHRS and CDR2 YFSETQ. CDR3 length equals 15 residues. Trimming stripped 1 base from V and 0 bases from J, with 9 bases between. CDR3 nucleotides: TGCGCCAGCAGCTTGTCCCCTACTAGCACAGATACGCAGTATTTT. It encodes CASSLSPTSTDTQYF.

The chain links TRBV3-1 (or the pseudogene TRBV3-2) to TRBJ2-1, with D tentatively TRBD2 (6 bases). The germline V gene encodes CDR1 LGHDT and CDR2 YNNKEL (reference sequence). The CDR3 has 13 residues. Trimming stripped 3 bases from V and 6 bases from J, with 9 bases between. The CDR3 loop reads CASSQGLPNEQFF. In DNA form, the CDR3 reads TGTGCCAGCAGCCAGGGACTTCCCAATGAGCAGTTCTTC.

The rearrangement joins TRBV5-4 to TRBJ2-7; 8 bases are shared with TRBD1. V lost 8 bases and J lost 3; bases outside the gene matches: 10. The V gene's germline CDR1 is SGHNT and CDR2 YYREEE (reference sequence). CDR3 length equals 14 residues. CDR3 DNA sequence: TGTGCCAGTCGTGGACAGGGAATACTCTACGAGCAGTACTTC. It is translated as CASRGQGILYEQYF. Complete variable domain (other parts from reference TRBV5-4 and TRBJ2-7): ETGVTQSPTHLIKTRGQQVTLRCSSQSGHNTVSWYQQALGQGPQFIFQYYREEENGRGNFPPRFSGLQFPNYSSELNVNALELDDSALYLCASRGQGILYEQYFGPGTRLTVT.

The chain combines TRBV27 with TRBJ2-3, with D perhaps TRBD1 (5 bases). Germline V gene data show CDR1 as MNHEY and CDR2 as SMNVEV (reference sequence). This CDR3 has 13 residues. The germline V and J ends were trimmed by 6 bases and 2 bases, with 9 bases remaining between them. This chain's CDR3 is CASRTTDTDTQYF. In DNA form, the CDR3 reads TGTGCCAGCAGAACGACAGACACAGATACGCAGTATTTT.

V usage is TRBV3-1 (or the pseudogene TRBV3-2) and J usage is TRBJ2-2; the D gene is possibly TRBD1 (7 bases). Germline values: CDR1 LGHDT, CDR2 YNNKEL (reference sequence). The CDR3 length is 15 residues. Deletions cut 4 bases from V and 7 bases from J, with 16 bases between. The CDR3: CASSPWQGGNGELFF. The CDR3 DNA is TGTGCCAGCAGCCCTTGGCAGGGGGGAAACGGGGAGCTGTTTTTT.

The CDR3 protein is CASSSQTSGGPRDEQFF. CDR3 nucleotides: TGTGCCAGCAGCTCCCAGACTAGCGGGGGGCCCAGGGATGAGCAGTTCTTC. The rearrangement uses TRBV11-3 and TRBJ2-1; TRBD2 agrees at 13 bases. J was trimmed by 8 bases and V by 4 bases; bases with no gene match: 11. This CDR3 contains 17 residues. The V gene's germline CDR1 is SGHNT and CDR2 YENEEA.

CDR3 in DNA: TGTGCCAGCAGCCCGGACAGCCCTGGGGGCTACACCTTC. Translation gives CASSPDSPGGYTF. The chain combines TRBV7-9 with TRBJ1-2; D might be TRBD1 (6 bases). The germline gives CDR1 SEHNR, CDR2 FQNEAQ (reference sequence). The CDR3 consists of 13 residues. V was clipped by 5 bases and J by 8 bases, with 15 bases between them.

In DNA, the CDR3 is TGTGCCAGCACCGCGGGGGCACGAGGGACTGAAGCTTTCTTT. Its protein product is CASTAGARGTEAFF. V gene TRBV14 combines with J gene TRBJ1-1; D is perhaps TRBD1 (6 bases). The CDR3 is 14 residues long. V was shortened by 7 bases and J by 5 bases, with 17 bases between the two germline ends. The germline V gene has CDR1 SGHDN and CDR2 FVKESK. Variable domain in full (rest from reference TRBV14 and TRBJ1-1): EAGVTQFPSHSVIEKGQTVTLRCDPISGHDNLYWYRRVMGKEIKFLLHFVKESKQDESGMPNNRFLAERTGGTYSTLKVQPAELEDSGVYFCASTAGARGTEAFFGQGTRLTVV.

The chain combines TRBV27 with TRBJ1-1; 7 nucleotides match TRBD1. The V gene's germline CDR1 is MNHEY and CDR2 SMNVEV (reference sequence). The junction had 7 bases not matched to a gene; V was cut back by 5 bases and J by 7 bases. The length of the CDR3 is 13 residues. The CDR3 nucleotides read TGTGCCAGCAGTATCAACAGGGGCATTGAAGCTTTCTTT. This sequence encodes CASSINRGIEAFF.

The chain recombines TRBV15 with TRBJ1-2; 9 bases fit TRBD1. The CDR3 runs 14 residues. CDR1 LNHNV and CDR2 YYDKDF come from the germline V gene (reference sequence). Germline trimming cut 3 bases from V and 10 bases from J; bases unmatched to any gene: 9. The CDR3 spells CATSRGQGMWAYTF. In DNA form, the CDR3 reads TGTGCCACCAGCAGGGGACAGGGTATGTGGGCCTACACCTTC.

The rearrangement joins TRBV2 to TRBJ1-1; the match to TRBD1 covers 8 bases. The CDR3 has 18 residues. Germline trimming cut 1 base from V and 0 bases from J; bases unmatched to any gene: 10. Germline V gives CDR1 SNHLY, CDR2 FYNNEI. The CDR3, as DNA: TGTGCCAGCAGTGAAGGAACAGGGGGGTTGGGGATGAACACTGAAGCTTTCTTT. It encodes CASSEGTGGLGMNTEAFF.

The V and J genes are TRBV3-1 (or the pseudogene TRBV3-2) and TRBJ1-3; the match to TRBD1 covers 8 bases. The germline CDR1 and CDR2 sequences are LGHDT and YNNKEL (reference sequence). This CDR3 region has 15 residues. V lost 1 base and J lost 4; bases outside the gene matches: 3. CDR3 bases: TGTGCCAGCAGCCAAGGCAGGGGGCCGGGAAACACCATATATTTT. Encoded protein: CASSQGRGPGNTIYF.

The gene calls are TRBV6-5 and TRBJ1-2; 8 bases match TRBD1. The CDR3 consists of 15 residues. The germline V gene encodes CDR1 MNHEY and CDR2 SVGAGI. The ends lost 6 bases at V and 2 bases at J; junction bases unmatched: 8. This CDR3 reads CASRNDRGINYGYTF. The CDR3 nucleotides read TGTGCCAGCAGAAACGACAGGGGAATCAACTATGGCTACACCTTC.